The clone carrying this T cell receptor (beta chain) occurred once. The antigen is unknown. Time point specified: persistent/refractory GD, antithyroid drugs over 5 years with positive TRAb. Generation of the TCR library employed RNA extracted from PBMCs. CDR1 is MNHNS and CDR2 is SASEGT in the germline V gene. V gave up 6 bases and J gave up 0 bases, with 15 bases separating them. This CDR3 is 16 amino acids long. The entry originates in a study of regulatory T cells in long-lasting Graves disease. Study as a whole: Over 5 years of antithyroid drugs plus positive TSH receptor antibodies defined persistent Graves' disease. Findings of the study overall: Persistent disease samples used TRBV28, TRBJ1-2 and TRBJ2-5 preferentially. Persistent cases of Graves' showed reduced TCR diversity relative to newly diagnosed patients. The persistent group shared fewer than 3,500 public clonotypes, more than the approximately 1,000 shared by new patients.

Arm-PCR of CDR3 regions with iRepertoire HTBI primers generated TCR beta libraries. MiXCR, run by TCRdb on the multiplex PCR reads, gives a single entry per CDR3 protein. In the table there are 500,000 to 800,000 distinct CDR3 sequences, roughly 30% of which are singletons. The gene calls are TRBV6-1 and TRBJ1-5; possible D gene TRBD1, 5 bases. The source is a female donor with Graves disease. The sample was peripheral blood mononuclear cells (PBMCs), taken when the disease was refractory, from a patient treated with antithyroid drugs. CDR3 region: CASRGPTVNSNQPQHF. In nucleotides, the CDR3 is TGTGCCAGCAGGGGCCCGACAGTCAATAGCAATCAGCCCCAGCATTTT.